These 5 T cell receptor beta chains came from one sample sequenced in a study of CD8 T cells in ankylosing spondylitis. TCRdb processed the 5' RACE reads anew with MiXCR; each CDR3 protein has one entry. The data hold under 250,000 distinct CDR3 sequences, with roughly a third observed a single time. Sequencing was carried out using blood, either unsorted or a sorted T cell fraction (not recorded which). The receptors derive from a male donor with ankylosing spondylitis or in good health (not recorded which).

This rearrangement joins TRBV4-2 to TRBJ2-1, with 9 bases lining up with TRBD1. Germline CDR1 LGHNA, CDR2 YNFKEQ. The ends lost 5 bases at V and 3 bases at J; junction bases unmatched: 5. The CDR3 is 15 residues long. The CDR3 region is CASSGRDRDYNEQFF. The CDR3, as DNA: TGTGCCAGCAGCGGCCGGGACAGGGACTACAATGAGCAGTTCTTC.

This clonotype has just a few counts. The chain has TRBV15 and TRBJ2-3; a weak D match, TRBD2 (5 bases). There are 16 residues in the CDR3. Germline CDR1 is LNHNV and CDR2 is YYDKDF (reference sequence). V gave up 0 bases and J gave up 6 bases, with 16 bases separating them. CDR3 bases: TGTGCCACCAGCAGAGATCAGGCGAGAGGGTATGATACGCAGTATTTT. Translated: CATSRDQARGYDTQYF.

V and J are TRBV12-3 or TRBV12-4 and TRBJ1-1; TRBD1 might be the D (5 bases). CDR3 length equals 13 residues. V was shortened by 5 bases and J by 1 base, with 8 bases between the two germline ends. CDR3 sequence reads: CASSRQWNTEAFF. DNA for the CDR3: TGTGCCAGCAGTCGACAGTGGAACACTGAAGCTTTCTTT.

The rearrangement links TRBV6-5 to TRBJ2-2; D uncertain. Looked up from germline, CDR1 is MNHEY and CDR2 is SVGAGI. This CDR3 has 14 residues. With 2 bases removed from V and 1 base from J, the gap between germline ends came to 5 bases. The CDR3 region has the DNA TGTGCCAGCAGTTACAGGGAGAACACCGGGGAGCTGTTTTTT. As protein: CASSYRENTGELFF.

The chain has TRBV7-2 and TRBJ2-1; 7 nucleotides agree with TRBD2. Germline lookup yields CDR1 SGHTA and CDR2 FQGNSA. V trimming: 4 bases; J trimming: 5 bases; junction bases outside the gene matches: 11. The CDR3 has 16 amino acids. This chain's CDR3 is CASSSPKGGRNNEQFF. The CDR3 DNA follows: TGTGCCAGCAGCTCCCCTAAGGGCGGGAGAAACAATGAGCAGTTCTTC.